This T cell receptor (beta chain) was identified during a study of read filtering for tumor transcriptome and immune sequencing (dated by TCRdb to about 2020). Background for the entire study: The cohort had 16 to 20 male and 14 female patients with a mean age of roughly 66 years, ranging from roughly 45 to 80. Under revised international staging, roughly 8 patients fell into R-ISS I, some 15 into R-ISS II and about seven into R-ISS III. After DNase treatment, whole-transcriptome libraries were prepared using the TruSeq RNA Access Library Prep Kit. TCR-region mapped reads per sample ranged from about 3.5 to 10.27 million with IR-seq versus only roughly 75 to 1273 with RNA-seq. TCR repertoires obtained by targeted immune repertoire sequencing and by bulk whole-transcriptome sequencing performed on the same bone marrow samples were compared. One of the main goals was to work out a read-filtering strategy for immune repertoire data, in particular whether clonotypes backed by only a single read should be removed. Overall results and qualifications from the work: Compared with RNA-seq, IR-seq captured clonotypes at much greater depth and more reliably, and a smaller IR-seq throughput was enough to identify most of the shared clonotypes. Removing single-read clonotypes increased the correlation between IR-seq and RNA-seq shared clonotype proportions. Single-read clonotypes made up roughly 80% of clonotypes but around 3.8% of total reads in IR-seq, and just under 75% of clonotypes and 40% to 45% of reads in RNA-seq. The sorted CD138-negative fraction was composed of a mixed bone marrow immune population rather than of purified T cells.

This clonotype was detected ten times or more. The antigen it binds to is not known. No base quality values were provided; no much bigger clone lies one nucleotide off. Trimming accounts for 0 bases at V and 3 bases at J, while the number of junction bases matched to no gene is 3. There are 17 amino acids in the CDR3, from cysteine to phenylalanine inclusive. The CDR3 DNA has 51 bases and is translated from base 1. Sequences MDHEN (CDR1) and SYDVKM (CDR2) are obtained from the germline V gene. Starting from around 420 ng RNA, TCR libraries were constructed with the Immunoverse kit using molecular barcoded adaptors that cover the alpha/delta and beta/gamma chains. The same RNA used for transcriptome sequencing was used for TCR library preparation. TCR libraries were sequenced on an Illumina HiSeq 4000 with 2 x 150 cycles. The source study handled its data this way. Using MiXCR, which included quality filtering and error correction, TCR reads were aligned to human V, D, J and C references and then assembled into CDR3 clonotypes. The tcR package in R was used for analysis of clonotype counts and gene usage diversity. For inspection of raw mapping reads, RNA-seq reads were mapped by STAR aligner version 2.5.3a onto GRCh37 of the human genome. To test the effect of sequencing depth on detected clonotypes, IR-seq fastq files were randomly downsampled using Seqtk 1.3. TCRdb applied fastp at Q25 and MiXCR to the public reads, then kept only in-frame beta chains. A single entry per CDR3 protein holds the most common genes and DNA from its merged rows. The authors' filters were not applied to this entry. This sample is represented by 50,000 or so distinct CDR3 sequences; 9% to 15% of them were singletons. The ten top clones hold around 15% of the sample.

Every patient had bone marrow sampled at the time of active disease. Isolation of bone marrow mononuclear cells was performed by Ficoll-Hypaque density gradient centrifugation. Myeloma plasma cells were removed and CD138-negative cells were collected by negative selection after labeling with CD138 magnetic microbeads on a MACS separator. The purity of the isolated cells was checked by flow cytometry with CD138 antibodies on an Attune NxT. Total RNA was extracted with TRIzol reagent and quantified with a NanoDrop spectrophotometer. Paired RNA-seq and IR-seq were performed on the CD138-negative bone marrow sample of each patient.

The TCR was taken from a donor at least 40 years old with multiple myeloma. Recombination connected TRBV28 to TRBJ1-6, and 9 bases in between align with TRBD1. The material sequenced was a population of CD138-negative cells sorted from bone marrow. The cell subset or site label on this specimen signifies: bone marrow mononuclear cells depleted of CD138+ plasma/myeloma cells by negative magnetic selection. DNA sequence: TGTGCCAGCAGTTTATGGGGACAGGGAGGCTATAATTCACCCCTCCACTTT. Translation gives CASSLWGQGGYNSPLHF.